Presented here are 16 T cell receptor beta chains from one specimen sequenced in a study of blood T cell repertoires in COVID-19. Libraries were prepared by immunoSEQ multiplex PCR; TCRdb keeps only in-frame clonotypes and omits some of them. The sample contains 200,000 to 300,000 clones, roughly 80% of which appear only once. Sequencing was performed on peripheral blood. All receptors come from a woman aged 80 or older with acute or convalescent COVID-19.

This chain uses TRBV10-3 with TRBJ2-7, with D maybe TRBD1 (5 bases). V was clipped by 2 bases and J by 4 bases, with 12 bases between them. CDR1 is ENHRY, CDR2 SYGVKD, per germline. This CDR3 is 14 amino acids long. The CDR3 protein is CAISERAGRYEQYF. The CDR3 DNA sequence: TGTGCCATCAGTGAGAGGGCAGGGCGGTACGAGCAGTACTTC.

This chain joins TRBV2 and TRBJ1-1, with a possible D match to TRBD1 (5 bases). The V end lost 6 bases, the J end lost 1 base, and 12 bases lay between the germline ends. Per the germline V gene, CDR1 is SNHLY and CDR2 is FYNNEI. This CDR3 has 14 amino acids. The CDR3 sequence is CASSRGIGNTEAFF. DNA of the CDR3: TGTGCCAGCAGCCGGGGGATTGGGAACACTGAAGCTTTCTTT.

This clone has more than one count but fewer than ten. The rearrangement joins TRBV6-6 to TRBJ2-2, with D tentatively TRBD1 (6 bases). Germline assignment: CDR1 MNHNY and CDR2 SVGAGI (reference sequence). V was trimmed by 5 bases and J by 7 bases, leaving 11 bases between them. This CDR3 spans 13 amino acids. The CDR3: CASSNRVSGELFF. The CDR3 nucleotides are TGTGCCAGCAGTAACAGGGTCAGCGGGGAGCTGTTTTTT.

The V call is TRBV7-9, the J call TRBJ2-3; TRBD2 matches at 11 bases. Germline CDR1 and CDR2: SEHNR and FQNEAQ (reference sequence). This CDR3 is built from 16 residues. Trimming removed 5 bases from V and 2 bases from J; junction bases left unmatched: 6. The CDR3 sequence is CASSVLAGGPTDTQYF. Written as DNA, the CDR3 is TGTGCCAGCAGCGTTTTAGCGGGGGGGCCCACAGATACGCAGTATTTT.

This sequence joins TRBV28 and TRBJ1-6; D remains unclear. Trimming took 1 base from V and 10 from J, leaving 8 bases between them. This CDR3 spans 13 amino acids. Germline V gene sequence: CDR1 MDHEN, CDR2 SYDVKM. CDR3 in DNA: TGTGCCAGCAGTTTATCTCGGGGATCACCCCTCCACTTT. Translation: CASSLSRGSPLHF.

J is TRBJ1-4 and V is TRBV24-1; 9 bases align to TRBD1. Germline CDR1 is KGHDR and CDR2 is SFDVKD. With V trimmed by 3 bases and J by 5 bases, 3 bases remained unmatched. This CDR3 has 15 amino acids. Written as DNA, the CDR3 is TGTGCCACCAGTGATAAGGGACAGGGAAATGAAAAACTGTTTTTT. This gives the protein CATSDKGQGNEKLFF.

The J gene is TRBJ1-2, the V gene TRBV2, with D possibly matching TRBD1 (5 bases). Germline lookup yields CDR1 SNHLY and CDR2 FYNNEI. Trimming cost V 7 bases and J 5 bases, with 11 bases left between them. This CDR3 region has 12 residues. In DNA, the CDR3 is TGTGCCAGCAAATACAGGACGTATGGCTACACCTTC. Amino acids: CASKYRTYGYTF. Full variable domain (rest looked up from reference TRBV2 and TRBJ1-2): EPEVTQTPSHQVTQMGQEVILRCVPISNHLYFYWYRQILGQKVEFLVSFYNNEISEKSEIFDDQFSVERPDGSNFTLKIRSTKLEDSAMYFCASKYRTYGYTFGSGTRLTVV.

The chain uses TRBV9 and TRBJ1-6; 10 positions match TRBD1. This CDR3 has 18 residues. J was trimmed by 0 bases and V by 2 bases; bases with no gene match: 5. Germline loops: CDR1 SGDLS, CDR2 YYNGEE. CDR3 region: CASSVGTGVSSYNSPLHF. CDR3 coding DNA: TGTGCCAGCAGCGTCGGGACAGGGGTTAGCTCCTATAATTCACCCCTCCACTTT.

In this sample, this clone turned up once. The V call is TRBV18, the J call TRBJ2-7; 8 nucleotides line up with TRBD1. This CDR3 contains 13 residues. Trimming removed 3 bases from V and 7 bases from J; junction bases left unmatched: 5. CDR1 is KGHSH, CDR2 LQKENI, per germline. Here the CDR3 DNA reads TGTGCCAGCTCACCGACAGGGGCTGGTGAGCAGTACTTC. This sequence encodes CASSPTGAGEQYF.

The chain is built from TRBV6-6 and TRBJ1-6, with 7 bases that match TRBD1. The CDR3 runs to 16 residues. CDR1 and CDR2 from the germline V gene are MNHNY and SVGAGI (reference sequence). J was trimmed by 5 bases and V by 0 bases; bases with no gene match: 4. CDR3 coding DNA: TGTGCCAGCAGTTACTCGACAGGGCCTGATAATTCACCCCTCCACTTT. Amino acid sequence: CASSYSTGPDNSPLHF.

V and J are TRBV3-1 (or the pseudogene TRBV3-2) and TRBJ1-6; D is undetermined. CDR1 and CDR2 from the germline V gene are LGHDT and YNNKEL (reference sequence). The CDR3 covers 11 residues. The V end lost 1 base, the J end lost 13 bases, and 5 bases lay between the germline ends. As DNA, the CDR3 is TGTGCCAGCAGCCAAGGAGGGCCCCTCCACTTT. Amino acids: CASSQGGPLHF.

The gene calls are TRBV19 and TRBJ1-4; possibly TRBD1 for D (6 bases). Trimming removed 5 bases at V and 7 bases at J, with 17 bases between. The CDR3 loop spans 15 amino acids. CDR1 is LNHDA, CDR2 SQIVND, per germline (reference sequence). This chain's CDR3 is CASSLIRGLGEKLFF. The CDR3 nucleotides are TGTGCCAGTAGTTTAATCAGGGGCCTAGGTGAAAAACTGTTTTTT.

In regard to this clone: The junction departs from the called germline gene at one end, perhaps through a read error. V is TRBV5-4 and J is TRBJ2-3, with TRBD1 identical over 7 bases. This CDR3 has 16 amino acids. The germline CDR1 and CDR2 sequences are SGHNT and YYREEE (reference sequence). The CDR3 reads CASTLIEGANTDTQYF. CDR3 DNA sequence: TGTGCCAGCACCTTGATAGAGGGGGCAAACACAGATACGCAGTATTTT.

Here the CDR3 DNA reads TGCGCCAGCAGCTGGGCAGCGGGCGGGACCACAGATACGCAGTATTTT. It translates to CASSWAAGGTTDTQYF. The V gene is TRBV5-1, the J gene TRBJ2-3, with D perhaps TRBD2 (6 bases). The V end was cut by 3 bases, the J end by 2 bases, with 16 bases between. The CDR3 contains 16 residues. From germline, CDR1 is SGHRS and CDR2 YFSETQ.

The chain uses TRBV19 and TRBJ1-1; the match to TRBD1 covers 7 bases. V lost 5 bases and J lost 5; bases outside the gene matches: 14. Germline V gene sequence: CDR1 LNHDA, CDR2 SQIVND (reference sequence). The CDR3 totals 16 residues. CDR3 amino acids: CASSFDETGRRTEAFF. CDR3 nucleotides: TGTGCCAGTAGTTTCGACGAGACAGGGCGTCGGACTGAAGCTTTCTTT. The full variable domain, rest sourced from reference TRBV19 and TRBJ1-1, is DGGITQSPKYLFRKEGQNVTLSCEQNLNHDAMYWYRQDPGQGLRLIYYSQIVNDFQKGDIAEGYSVSREKKESFPLTVTSAQKNPTAFYLCASSFDETGRRTEAFFGQGTRLTVV.

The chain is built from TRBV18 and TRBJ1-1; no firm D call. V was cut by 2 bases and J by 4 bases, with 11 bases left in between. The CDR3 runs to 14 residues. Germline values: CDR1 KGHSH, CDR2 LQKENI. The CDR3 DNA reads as TGTGCCAGCTCACCAATGGTTGAGGGCACTGAAGCTTTCTTT. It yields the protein CASSPMVEGTEAFF.